Listed here are 32 T cell receptor beta chains from one sample, sequenced in a study of blood T cells in healthy people across ages. A sample-barcoded 5' primer and a J-beta primer mix were used in a second PCR of roughly 6 to 11 cycles. TCRdb independently ran MiXCR on the 5' RACE reads; one entry per CDR3 protein. The repertoire holds 800,000 or so distinct CDR3 sequences, with 20% to 25% as singletons. These data were also reused for a study on T cells of mothers and their children.

Sequencing was done on a sample of blood. The receptors shown here come from a boy aged 10-17 years in good health.

The gene calls are TRBV18 and TRBJ2-3; 7 positions agree with TRBD2. The junction had 6 bases not matched to a gene; V was cut back by 6 bases and J by 3 bases. The CDR3 contains 14 residues. Germline V gene data show CDR1 as KGHSH and CDR2 as LQKENI. CDR3 region: CASSHGLGTDTQYF. The CDR3 coding sequence is TGTGCCAGCTCCCATGGACTAGGTACAGATACGCAGTATTTT.

The chain uses TRBV28 and TRBJ1-1; no reliable D call. The CDR3 has 14 amino acids. Deletions cut 8 bases from V and 1 base from J, with 14 bases between. CDR1 and CDR2 from the germline V gene are MDHEN and SYDVKM. The CDR3 DNA sequence: TGTGCCAGCGCCGAGGACGGCACGAACACTGAAGCTTTCTTT. It is translated as CASAEDGTNTEAFF.

The V and J genes are TRBV10-3 and TRBJ2-7; 10 bases match TRBD2. V lost 5 bases and J lost 4; bases outside the gene matches: 8. The CDR3 sequence is 15 residues long. The V gene's germline CDR1 is ENHRY and CDR2 SYGVKD. The CDR3, as DNA: TGTGCCATCAGTTCCGGGACTAGCGAAGGGTACGAGCAGTACTTC. Its protein is CAISSGTSEGYEQYF.

The J gene is TRBJ2-5, the V gene TRBV3-1, with D perhaps TRBD1 or TRBD2 (6 bases each). The germline V and J ends were trimmed by 0 bases and 4 bases, with 12 bases remaining between them. The CDR3 is made up of 15 amino acids. The germline gives CDR1 LGHDT, CDR2 YNNKEL (reference sequence). The CDR3, as DNA: TGTGCCAGCAGCCAAGATTTTGAGGGGGGAGAGACCCAGTACTTC. The encoded protein is CASSQDFEGGETQYF.

This clonotype was seen ten or more times. The chain couples TRBV3-1 to TRBJ2-4; D not resolved. Trimming stripped 0 bases from V and 0 bases from J, with 9 bases between. In germline, CDR1 is LGHDT, CDR2 YNNKEL (reference sequence). The CDR3 contains 16 residues. In DNA form, the CDR3 reads TGTGCCAGCAGCCAAGAAGATCACCTAGCCAAAAACATTCAGTACTTC. It codes for CASSQEDHLAKNIQYF.

V gene TRBV28 combines with J gene TRBJ2-7; D is ambiguous. Trimming left V 7 bases short and J 3 bases short, with 13 bases between. CDR3 length equals 13 residues. Per the germline V gene, CDR1 is MDHEN and CDR2 is SYDVKM. The CDR3 here is CASTHPPGYEQYF. The DNA for the CDR3 is TGTGCCAGCACCCACCCTCCGGGCTACGAGCAGTACTTC.

A word on this clonotype: The germline gene is not matched at one end of the junction; a read error may be the cause. This sequence joins TRBV28 and TRBJ2-1, with D possibly matching TRBD2 (6 bases). CDR3 length equals 21 residues. CDR1 is MDHEN and CDR2 is SYDVKM in the germline V gene. The CDR3 region is CASSSEAFLGGKASSYSEQFF. CDR3 DNA: TGTGCCAGCAGTTCGGAGGCCTTTCTCGGCGGGAAAGCCAGCTCCTACAGTGAGCAGTTCTTC. Supplemented by reference TRBV28 and TRBJ2-1, the full variable domain reads DVKVTQSSRYLVKRTGEKVFLECVQDMDHENMFWYRQDPGLGLRLIYFSYDVKMKEKGDIPEGYSVSREKKERFSLILESASTNQTSMYLCASSSEAFLGGKASSYSEQFFGPGTRLTVL.

The chain carries TRBV18 and TRBJ1-4, with D tentatively TRBD1 (6 bases). Trimming took off 8 bases at V and 0 bases at J, with 13 bases between the two ends. This CDR3 comprises 15 residues. The germline V gene has CDR1 KGHSH and CDR2 LQKENI. DNA of the CDR3: TGTGCCAGCGCACAGGGAATTCCAACTAATGAAAAACTGTTTTTT. Translating it yields CASAQGIPTNEKLFF. Together with reference TRBV18 and TRBJ1-4, the CDR3 gives the full variable domain: NAGVMQNPRHLVRRRGQEARLRCSPMKGHSHVYWYRQLPEEGLKFMVYLQKENIIDESGMPKERFSAEFPKEGPSILRIQQVVRGDSAAYFCASAQGIPTNEKLFFGSGTQLSVL.

V and J are TRBV27 and TRBJ2-1; 7 bases agree with TRBD1. CDR1 MNHEY and CDR2 SMNVEV come from the germline V gene (reference sequence). With V trimmed by 5 bases and J by 2 bases, 3 bases remained unmatched. This CDR3 is built from 14 residues. CDR3 amino acids: CASSRQGTYNEQFF. The CDR3 DNA follows: TGTGCCAGCAGTAGACAGGGAACCTACAATGAGCAGTTCTTC.

The chain carries TRBV7-2 and TRBJ2-3; 7 nucleotides align to TRBD2. Germline-derived CDR1 and CDR2 are SGHTA and FQGNSA. J lost 4 bases, V lost 1 base, and 8 bases had no gene match. The CDR3 runs 16 residues. The CDR3 protein is CASSLDPETSPDTQYF. In nucleotides, the CDR3 is TGTGCCAGCAGCTTAGATCCGGAGACTAGCCCAGATACGCAGTATTTT.

The V and J genes are TRBV28 and TRBJ2-1; D might be TRBD2 (6 bases). CDR3 size: 15 residues. CDR1 is MDHEN and CDR2 is SYDVKM in the germline V gene. With 2 bases removed from V and 12 bases from J, the gap between germline ends came to 20 bases. CDR3 region: CASSLGGITSPWQFF. For the CDR3, the DNA is TGTGCCAGCAGTTTAGGGGGGATCACTAGTCCTTGGCAGTTCTTC.

This clonotype has only a few counts. The chain recombines TRBV7-2 with TRBJ2-5, with no clear D. Trimming left V 1 base short and J 4 bases short, with 10 bases between. The germline gives CDR1 SGHTA, CDR2 FQGNSA. The CDR3 sequence is 14 residues long. CDR3 residues: CASSLGSFRETQYF. CDR3 coding DNA: TGTGCCAGCAGCTTAGGTTCGTTTCGAGAGACCCAGTACTTC.

This clonotype was observed a handful of times. The chain employs TRBV12-3 or TRBV12-4 and TRBJ1-1; D is possibly TRBD1 (6 bases). The CDR3 runs to 12 residues. V dropped 8 bases and J dropped 8 bases, with 15 bases sitting between them. The CDR3 coding sequence is TGTGCCAGCGGGGGCCGAATACGGGAAGCTTTCTTT. Translating gives CASGGRIREAFF.

This clonotype was detected only a few times. CDR3 in amino acids: CASTLLLGSVDNEQFF. The CDR3 nucleotides read TGTGCCAGCACCCTTTTGTTAGGTAGCGTCGACAATGAGCAGTTCTTC. The V call is TRBV12-3 or TRBV12-4, the J call TRBJ2-1; D possibly corresponds to TRBD2 (5 bases). V gave up 7 bases and J gave up 5 bases, with 21 bases separating them. The CDR3 runs to 16 residues.

This clonotype has more than one count but fewer than ten. The genes are TRBV12-3 or TRBV12-4 and TRBJ2-3; D remains unclear. V was trimmed by 2 bases and J by 4 bases, leaving 7 bases between them. This CDR3 has 13 residues. CDR3 nucleotides: TGTGCCAGCAGTTTAAAAAGGGCAGATACGCAGTATTTT. It encodes CASSLKRADTQYF.

This clonotype was counted between two and nine times. J is TRBJ1-3 and V is TRBV6-6, with D uncertain. CDR3 length: 14 residues. Per the germline V gene, CDR1 is MNHNY and CDR2 is SVGAGI (reference sequence). The V end lost 2 bases, the J end lost 0 bases, and 5 bases lay between the germline ends. In DNA form, the CDR3 reads TGTGCCAGCAGTTACGAGAACTCTGGAAACACCATATATTTT. Translating gives CASSYENSGNTIYF.

The chain couples TRBV29-1 to TRBJ2-4, with a tentative D call TRBD1 (5 bases). The CDR3 is made up of 14 amino acids. From germline, CDR1 is SQVTM and CDR2 ANQGSEA. The ends were cut back, 3 bases at V and 3 bases at J, with 12 bases in the middle. The CDR3 DNA reads as TGCAGCGTTGAGATGGGGCTCGTCAAAAACATTCAGTACTTC. Protein sequence: CSVEMGLVKNIQYF. Looking up the rest from reference TRBV29-1 and TRBJ2-4 gives the full variable domain: SAVISQKPSRDICQRGTSLTIQCQVDSQVTMMFWYRQQPGQSLTLIATANQGSEATYESGFVIDKFPISRPNLTFSTLTVSNMSPEDSSIYLCSVEMGLVKNIQYFGAGTRLSVL.

The V gene is TRBV28, the J gene TRBJ1-2, with D possibly TRBD1 on 5 matching bases. Germline values: CDR1 MDHEN, CDR2 SYDVKM. The CDR3 extends over 13 amino acids. V was cut by 6 bases and J by 4 bases, with 12 bases left in between. The CDR3 nucleotides read TGTGCCAGCAGGCCACAGGAGATCTATGGCTACACCTTC. Its protein product is CASRPQEIYGYTF.

The V and J genes are TRBV29-1 and TRBJ1-2; D is undetermined. V lost 5 bases and J 1 base, leaving 11 bases between the germline ends. Germline CDR1 SQVTM, CDR2 ANQGSEA. The CDR3 extends over 13 amino acids. DNA for the CDR3: TGCAGCGTTCGGGCGGAAGGTAACTATGGCTACACCTTC. This encodes CSVRAEGNYGYTF.

This clonotype occurred a few times. The gene calls are TRBV20-1 and TRBJ1-2; D ambiguous. The CDR3 consists of 13 residues. CDR1 and CDR2 (germline): DFQATT, SNEGSKA (reference sequence). The V gene lost 1 base and the J gene lost 4 bases, with 10 bases spanning the gap. CDR3 sequence (DNA): TGCAGTGCTAGAGTGGTGGCTACCTATGGCTACACCTTC. It translates to CSARVVATYGYTF.

This chain connects TRBV2 to TRBJ2-1; perhaps TRBD2 as D (6 bases). Germline V gene data show CDR1 as SNHLY and CDR2 as FYNNEI. The CDR3 is 15 amino acids. The V end lost 2 bases, the J end lost 4 bases, and 12 bases lay between the germline ends. CDR3 protein: CASSEKTSRYNEQFF. The DNA for the CDR3 is TGTGCCAGCAGTGAAAAAACTAGCAGGTACAATGAGCAGTTCTTC.

V usage is TRBV7-2 and J usage is TRBJ2-7, with 8 bases lining up with TRBD2. After removal of 4 bases from V and 4 bases from J, the junction contained 6 bases not matched to a gene. Germline lookup yields CDR1 SGHTA and CDR2 FQGNSA. This CDR3 contains 14 residues. In DNA form, the CDR3 reads TGTGCCAGCAGCTCGGGGGGGTCGGGTTACGAGCAGTACTTC. Translated: CASSSGGSGYEQYF.

The chain carries TRBV28 and TRBJ2-1; D might be TRBD2 (6 bases). The J call is uncertain, as TRBJ2-5 better fits the DNA end. The germline gives CDR1 MDHEN, CDR2 SYDVKM. The CDR3 sequence is 13 residues long. The CDR3, as DNA: TGTGCCAGCAGGCCAGATGGAGGGGAGACCCAGTACTTC. Its protein product is CASRPDGGETQYF.

The V gene is TRBV11-2, the J gene TRBJ1-4, with no clear D. Germline CDR1 SGHAT, CDR2 FQNNGV. Trimming stripped 4 bases from V and 5 bases from J, with 17 bases between. This CDR3 is 16 amino acids long. CDR3 in amino acids: CASSSGRGEGNEKLFF. The CDR3 bases are TGTGCCAGCAGCTCCGGGCGTGGGGAGGGAAATGAAAAACTGTTTTTT. The full variable domain, with the rest looked up from reference TRBV11-2 and TRBJ1-4, is EAGVAQSPRYKIIEKRQSVAFWCNPISGHATLYWYQQILGQGPKLLIQFQNNGVVDDSQLPKDRFSAERLKGVDSTLKIQPAKLEDSAVYLCASSSGRGEGNEKLFFGSGTQLSVL.

This clonotype was detected only a few times. The J gene is TRBJ2-3, the V gene TRBV28; 7 bases are shared with TRBD2. Germline V gene lookup returns CDR1 MDHEN and CDR2 SYDVKM. CDR3 length: 14 residues. Trimming removed 5 bases from V and 7 bases from J; junction bases left unmatched: 9. The CDR3 protein is CASSLAVLYYTQYF. The DNA for the CDR3 is TGTGCCAGCAGTCTAGCGGTCCTCTATTATACGCAGTATTTT.

The chain couples TRBV11-2 to TRBJ2-5; possible D gene TRBD2, 6 bases. Gene TRBJ2-1 matches the end of the DNA better, so the J call may be wrong. This CDR3 region has 16 residues. Germline CDR1 is SGHAT and CDR2 is FQNNGV. CDR3 residues: CASSLAAGTLPDEQFF. Written as DNA, the CDR3 is TGTGCCAGCAGCTTAGCCGCCGGGACTCTCCCGGATGAGCAGTTCTTC.

The rearrangement joins TRBV28 to TRBJ1-5; tentatively, D is TRBD1 (5 bases). V lost 5 bases, J lost 1 base, and 12 bases lay in between. The CDR3 is made up of 15 amino acids. In germline, CDR1 is MDHEN, CDR2 SYDVKM. CDR3 sequence reads: CASSPPSGSNQPQHF. CDR3 sequence (DNA): TGTGCCAGCAGTCCCCCTTCAGGGAGCAATCAGCCCCAGCATTTT.

This clonotype came up a few times. This chain connects TRBV5-1 to TRBJ1-1, with D unresolved. The V gene's germline CDR1 is SGHRS and CDR2 YFSETQ. The CDR3 sequence is 13 residues long. Deletions cut 4 bases from V and 1 base from J, with 8 bases between. This CDR3 is CASSRDENTEAFF. CDR3 coding DNA: TGCGCCAGCAGCCGCGACGAGAACACTGAAGCTTTCTTT.

The chain carries TRBV29-1 and TRBJ2-7; possibly TRBD1 or TRBD2 for D (5 bases each). Looked up from germline, CDR1 is SQVTM and CDR2 is ANQGSEA. Trimming cost V 0 bases and J 1 base, with 10 bases left between them. There are 14 residues in the CDR3. The CDR3 DNA reads TGCAGCGTTGAAGATCCGGGACCTTCCTACGAGCAGTACTTC. Translating it yields CSVEDPGPSYEQYF.

This clonotype was detected many times. CDR3 DNA: TGCAGTGCTCATGGTGGGATCCAAGAGACCCAGTACTTC. It is translated as CSAHGGIQETQYF. J is TRBJ2-5 and V is TRBV20-1; D is undetermined. The V end was cut by 5 bases, the J end by 1 base, with 11 bases between. In germline, CDR1 is DFQATT, CDR2 SNEGSKA (reference sequence). The CDR3 covers 13 residues.

This clonotype came up once. This CDR3 reads CASSQVGATEAFF. The CDR3 bases are TGTGCCAGCAGCCAAGTAGGGGCAACTGAAGCTTTCTTT. V usage is TRBV14 and J usage is TRBJ1-1; maybe TRBD1 (5 bases). Germline V gives CDR1 SGHDN, CDR2 FVKESK. The V and J ends lost 1 base and 5 bases respectively, with 8 bases between them. The CDR3 spans 13 residues. Variable domain in full (rest from reference TRBV14 and TRBJ1-1): EAGVTQFPSHSVIEKGQTVTLRCDPISGHDNLYWYRRVMGKEIKFLLHFVKESKQDESGMPNNRFLAERTGGTYSTLKVQPAELEDSGVYFCASSQVGATEAFFGQGTRLTVV.

In regard to this clonotype: At one end the junction does not follow the germline gene, possibly because of a read error. This chain connects TRBV7-2 to TRBJ2-7; 8 bases are shared with TRBD1. Germline lookup yields CDR1 SGHTA and CDR2 FQGNSA. This CDR3 region has 15 residues. The CDR3 loop is CACSPGPGQAYEQYF. DNA of the CDR3: TGTGCCTGCAGCCCAGGTCCGGGACAGGCCTACGAGCAGTACTTC. The full variable domain, rest sourced from reference TRBV7-2 and TRBJ2-7, is GAGVSQSPSNKVTEKGKDVELRCDPISGHTALYWYRQSLGQGLEFLIYFQGNSAPDKSGLPSDRFSAERTGGSVSTLTIQRTQQEDSAVYLCACSPGPGQAYEQYFGPGTRLTVT.